This T cell receptor beta chain was sequenced for a study of beta chain features in type 1 diabetes. Overall study results and limits: Any HLA effect on TCRB rearrangement was left unresolved by small sub-analyses. The study found that naive, central memory and Treg TCRB repertoires appeared more similar in patients than in healthy donors.

The study reverse transcribed the entire isolated RNA, so it sequenced expressed TCRB transcripts. TCRdb keeps only in-frame clones here, not all; method: immunoSEQ multiplex PCR. The sample lists approximately 330,000 clones, more than 9.5% occurring once. Germline CDR1 is MNHNY and CDR2 is SVGAGI (reference sequence). V gave up 6 bases and J gave up 7 bases; unmatched junction bases: 12. The CDR3 is 15 amino acids. In its sample, this clone was seen a few times. Its specificity is not known. One heparinised blood draw, averaging approximately 0.11 L, came from each donor. The gene calls are TRBV6-6 and TRBJ2-7, with TRBD1 identical over 10 bases. The clonotype was recovered from a woman aged 25 to 45 in good health. The specimen was naive CD4+ T cells from blood. CDR3 bases: TGTGCCAGCAGGCCCGGGACAGGGGTAACCACGGAGCAGTACTTC. This translates into CASRPGTGVTTEQYF.